The 16 T cell receptor beta chains reported below all come from one sample, sequenced in a study of CD8 T cells in Susac syndrome. Reverse transcription of roughly 0.5 to 1 ug RNA was carried out with random hexamers. Each CDR3 protein is one row after TCRdb ran MiXCR on the immunoSEQ multiplex PCR reads. The sample has approximately 110,000 distinct CDR3 sequences; around 94% are singletons. Specimen: CD4+ T cells from PBMCs. These receptors came from a human donor in good health.

The V and J genes are TRBV29-1 and TRBJ2-5, with TRBD1 matching over 10 bases. This CDR3 has 14 residues. The germline V gene has CDR1 SQVTM and CDR2 ANQGSEA. With V trimmed by 3 bases and J by 6 bases, 7 bases remained unmatched. The CDR3 spells CSVDDGQGGKTQYF. DNA for the CDR3: TGCAGCGTTGACGACGGACAGGGGGGAAAGACCCAGTACTTC.

The chain is built from TRBV29-1 and TRBJ1-5; D is undetermined. The ends were cut back, 7 bases at V and 6 bases at J, with 10 bases in the middle. The CDR3 runs 11 residues. Germline-derived CDR1 and CDR2 are SQVTM and ANQGSEA. The CDR3 loop reads CSAGESQPQHF. In DNA, the CDR3 is TGCAGCGCCGGGGAGAGTCAGCCCCAGCATTTT.

This clonotype came up once. The gene calls are TRBV15 and TRBJ2-5; TRBD1 might be the D (6 bases). V lost 0 bases and J 5 bases, leaving 10 bases between the germline ends. The CDR3 covers 14 residues. CDR1 is LNHNV and CDR2 is YYDKDF in the germline V gene (reference sequence). CDR3 in amino acids: CATSRDAQGETQYF. The CDR3 region has the DNA TGTGCCACCAGCAGAGATGCCCAGGGGGAGACCCAGTACTTC.

In the case of this clonotype: The junction and the germline gene differ at one end; a read error may be behind it. V is TRBV20-1 and J is TRBJ1-2; D unresolved. CDR1 and CDR2 (germline): DFQATT, SNEGSKA (reference sequence). The CDR3 sequence is 12 residues long. Written as DNA, the CDR3 is TGCAGTGCTGGAGATGACACCTATGGCTACACCTTC. It yields the protein CSAGDDTYGYTF.

The V call is TRBV6-2 or TRBV6-3, the J call TRBJ2-2; a weak D match, TRBD2 (7 bases). This CDR3 is built from 15 residues. Germline CDR1 is MNHEY and CDR2 is SVGEGT. The germline V and J ends were trimmed by 6 bases and 4 bases, with 15 bases remaining between them. The DNA for the CDR3 is TGTGCCAGCAGGGGGGCGGGAGCGGTCACCGGGGAGCTGTTTTTT. Translated: CASRGAGAVTGELFF.

The V and J genes are TRBV20-1 and TRBJ2-3, with TRBD2 identical over 11 bases. The CDR3 loop spans 16 amino acids. Trimming cost V 6 bases and J 4 bases; bases outside gene matches: 12. The germline V gene encodes CDR1 DFQATT and CDR2 SNEGSKA (reference sequence). The CDR3 loop is CSAESLAGAGADTQYF. In DNA, the CDR3 is TGCAGTGCCGAGTCACTAGCGGGAGCGGGTGCAGATACGCAGTATTTT.

The rearrangement uses TRBV6-5 and TRBJ1-5; a weak D match, TRBD1 (5 bases). The CDR3 is 15 residues long. The germline V gene encodes CDR1 MNHEY and CDR2 SVGAGI. V was shortened by 0 bases and J by 7 bases, with 13 bases between the two germline ends. CDR3 nucleotide sequence: TGTGCCAGCAGTTACTCTCAGGGTGTGGGACAGCCCCAGCATTTT. It codes for CASSYSQGVGQPQHF.

For this clonotype: It is unclear where the CDR3 begins or ends on the DNA, so no DNA is shown, and the CDR3 is as TCRdb lists it. The gene calls are TRBV23-1 and TRBJ2-2; no check of the table's D call, TRBD1, against the DNA was made. TRBV23-1 is classed as an ORF, of uncertain function. The CDR3 length is 15 residues, termini included. CDR3 protein: CASRAQVYPPGSCFF.

The rearrangement links TRBV7-2 to TRBJ2-1; D not resolved. V lost 5 bases and J lost 5, with 10 bases in between. Germline loops: CDR1 SGHTA, CDR2 FQGNSA. The CDR3 has 13 residues. The CDR3 coding sequence is TGTGCCAGCAGCCCTAGGGTAAACAATGAGCAGTTCTTC. It yields the protein CASSPRVNNEQFF.

The V and J genes are TRBV20-1 and TRBJ1-5, with D uncertain. Germline V gives CDR1 DFQATT, CDR2 SNEGSKA (reference sequence). Trimming took 3 bases from V and 5 from J, leaving 11 bases between them. CDR3 length: 13 amino acids. The CDR3 here is CSASAWRDQPQHF. CDR3 coding DNA: TGCAGTGCTAGCGCCTGGAGGGATCAGCCCCAGCATTTT.

V and J are TRBV19 and TRBJ2-3; TRBD2 is a possible D gene (5 bases). CDR3 length equals 15 residues. Germline loops: CDR1 LNHDA, CDR2 SQIVND (reference sequence). V shed 7 bases and J shed 0 bases, with 14 bases lying between them. The DNA for the CDR3 is TGTGCCAGTAAGCTAGAGCGGTCTAGCACAGATACGCAGTATTTT. Its translation is CASKLERSSTDTQYF.

This chain connects TRBV5-1 to TRBJ2-3; D not resolved. The germline CDR1 and CDR2 sequences are SGHRS and YFSETQ. The CDR3 covers 13 residues. The V end was cut by 4 bases, the J end by 2 bases, with 8 bases between. The DNA of the CDR3 is TGCGCCAGCAGCACGCGACTCACAGATACGCAGTATTTT. This encodes CASSTRLTDTQYF.

The V call is TRBV6-5, the J call TRBJ2-7; 9 bases agree with TRBD1. Germline CDR1 reads MNHEY; CDR2 reads SVGAGI. With V trimmed by 4 bases and J by 2 bases, 6 bases remained unmatched. The CDR3 spans 15 residues. The CDR3 reads CASSLWDRVAYEQYF. In DNA, the CDR3 is TGTGCCAGCAGTTTGTGGGACAGGGTGGCCTACGAGCAGTACTTC.

This sequence joins TRBV25-1 and TRBJ1-2; TRBD1 is a possible D gene (5 bases). Germline CDR1 and CDR2: MGHDK and SYGVNS. Trimming cost V 2 bases and J 7 bases, with 14 bases left between them. The CDR3 has 14 amino acids. Here the CDR3 DNA reads TGTGCCAGCAGTGAAAGGCAAGCCGGGGGTGGCTACACCTTC. It yields the protein CASSERQAGGGYTF.

This chain uses TRBV6-2 or TRBV6-3 with TRBJ2-2, with 7 bases lining up with TRBD2. Germline lookup yields CDR1 MNHEY and CDR2 SVGEGT. The V gene end was trimmed by 11 bases and the J gene end by 3 bases; junction bases not matched to a gene: 9. This CDR3 has 14 residues. The CDR3 coding sequence is TGTGCCGCCCGACGCGGGAGAGACACCGGGGAGCTGTTTTTT. This sequence encodes CAARRGRDTGELFF.

This chain links TRBV7-8 with TRBJ2-5, with D hard to call. V was clipped by 1 base and J by 4 bases, with 10 bases between them. Germline CDR1 and CDR2: SGHVS and FQNEAQ. This CDR3 is 14 amino acids long. CDR3 nucleotide sequence: TGTGCCAGCAGCTTAGATCCAGGAAGAGAGACCCAGTACTTC. The encoded protein is CASSLDPGRETQYF. Full variable domain (remainder filled in from reference TRBV7-8 and TRBJ2-5): GAGVSQSPRYKVAKRGQDVALRCDPISGHVSLFWYQQALGQGPEFLTYFQNEAQLDKSGLPSDRFFAERPEGSVSTLKIQRTQQEDSAVYLCASSLDPGRETQYFGPGTRLLVL.